The source of this T cell receptor beta chain is a study of preoperative IRX-2 immunotherapy in early breast cancer. TCRdb's table, derived via immunoSEQ multiplex PCR, lists solely in-frame clones and lacks some. The sample holds fewer than 25,000 clones, about 90% seen once. Described treatment: preoperative locoregional IRX-2 cytokine immunotherapy. Samples came from a phase Ib trial of preoperative locoregional IRX-2 cytokine immunotherapy. The source is a human donor with breast cancer. Sequenced material: tumor tissue, taken after IRX-2 immunotherapy.

CDR3 bases: TGTGCCAGCAGTGCCTGGGACAGCACAAACTATGGCTACACCTTC. Its protein product is CASSAWDSTNYGYTF. The chain recombines TRBV27 with TRBJ1-2, with 7 bases identical to TRBD1. This CDR3 spans 15 amino acids. Germline trimming cut 5 bases from V and 2 bases from J; bases unmatched to any gene: 8. Germline lookup yields CDR1 MNHEY and CDR2 SMNVEV (reference sequence).